Following are 7 T cell receptor beta chains from one sample sequenced in a study of T cell repertoires in cytomegalovirus infection. In TCRdb, the reads were re-called with MiXCR into one record per CDR3 protein. The sample records about 830,000 distinct CDR3 sequences, about 33% being singletons. No cognate antigen is known for these TCRs. The sequences come from cultured CD8+ T cells from PBMCs, collected from culture after CMV antigen stimulation. The source is a human donor in good health (CMV status not recorded). Some clones in this sample may be carry-over from other donors' samples.

Notes on this clonotype: This may arise from a read error, as a much more abundant clone is one base away. This rearrangement joins TRBV19 to TRBJ2-2, with 7 bases matching TRBD1. CDR3 length equals 18 residues. The V and J ends lost 7 bases and 4 bases, in that order; junction bases with no gene match: 18. The V gene's germline CDR1 is LNHDA and CDR2 SQIVND (reference sequence). The CDR3 bases are TGTGCCAGTATTATGCCGGGACAGACGAGAGTAGGCACCGGGGAGCTGTTTTTT. It specifies CASIMPGQTRVGTGELFF.

The chain is built from TRBV4-1 and TRBJ2-7; D is undetermined. V was shortened by 0 bases and J by 6 bases, with 6 bases between the two germline ends. There are 12 residues in the CDR3. Germline V gives CDR1 MGHRA, CDR2 YSYEKL. CDR3 residues: CASSQDFSEQYF. CDR3 sequence (DNA): TGCGCCAGCAGCCAAGATTTCTCCGAGCAGTACTTC.

A few counts support this clonotype. V is TRBV7-8 and J is TRBJ2-2, with 7 bases lining up with TRBD2. The V gene end was trimmed by 3 bases and the J gene end by 6 bases; junction bases not matched to a gene: 7. The CDR3 consists of 15 residues. Looked up from germline, CDR1 is SGHVS and CDR2 is FQNEAQ. Here the CDR3 reads CASSFLGEGAGELFF. The CDR3 DNA is TGTGCCAGCAGCTTTTTGGGGGAGGGAGCCGGGGAGCTGTTTTTT.

V usage is TRBV6-5 and J usage is TRBJ2-7, with D possibly TRBD1 on 5 matching bases. The CDR3 runs 14 residues. V lost 5 bases, J lost 5 bases, and 16 bases lay in between. Per germline, CDR1 MNHEY and CDR2 SVGAGI. The CDR3, as DNA: TGTGCCAGCAGTCTCAGGACAACGTTCCACGAGCAGTACTTC. It specifies CASSLRTTFHEQYF.

CDR3 amino acids: CASSLVAVVYEQYV. The CDR3 DNA follows: TGTGCCAGCAGCTTAGTCGCGGTTGTCTACGAGCAGTACGTC. The chain joins TRBV7-8 to TRBJ2-7; no firm D call. Germline V lookup: CDR1 SGHVS, CDR2 FQNEAQ. This CDR3 spans 14 amino acids. Trimming shortened V by 1 base and J by 3 bases, and 10 bases separated the two germline ends.

V and J are TRBV9 and TRBJ2-5; D could derive from TRBD1 or TRBD2 (5 bases each). This CDR3 is built from 15 residues. Trimming stripped 4 bases from V and 5 bases from J, with 18 bases between. Germline V CDR1 and CDR2: SGDLS, YYNGEE. The CDR3 nucleotides read TGTGCCAGCAGCCAATCCGCAGGGAGAATGGAGACCCAGTACTTC. Translated, it gives CASSQSAGRMETQYF.

In this sample, this clonotype turned up once. One end of the junction does not line up with germline, which may come from a read error. This rearrangement joins TRBV7-8 to TRBJ2-1; maybe TRBD2 (5 bases). The CDR3 is made up of 12 amino acids. Per germline, CDR1 SGHVS and CDR2 FQNEAQ. The CDR3 region has the DNA TGTGCCAGCAGTTTCGACTACGATGAGCAGTTCTTC. Its translation is CASSFDYDEQFF.